A single T cell receptor (beta chain) is shown here with its context. Its antigen remains undetermined. Base qualities are missing; no much larger clone stands one base away. Libraries were constructed by the immunoSEQ multiplex PCR assay. On the authors' methods: To diagnose cytomegalovirus status from the catalog of TCR beta chain sequences, a statistical classification framework was built. In TCRdb, the immuneACCESS table is reduced to in-frame sequences with V and J assigned. These tables do not hold every clone; where another copy was compared, an unresolved V gene accounts for under half, and the others remain unexplained. That table supplies the V and J calls and clone size; D and trimming were determined from the DNA. This sample has 250,000 to 300,000 clones in its table, and roughly 90% of those were observed once. More than 0.35% of the sample rests with the top ten. The donors belonged to the validation cohort of about 110 subjects, which was separate from the roughly 700-subject first cohort.

This sample was included in a study of cytomegalovirus exposure and HLA in healthy donors (dated by TCRdb to 2016 to 2017). About the study as a whole: A later analysis indicated that the 95 to 150 validation repertoires were generated on the platform also employed for the approximately 690 repertoires of the first cohort. The study aimed to test whether signatures of past pathogen exposure could be identified by cataloging public T cell receptors. Along with the roughly 670-subject first cohort, a separate validation cohort of over a hundred different subjects was used. To predict cytomegalovirus infection status, the study brought together high-throughput TCR immunosequencing, statistical association of individual TCRs with disease status, and machine learning. Paper-wide results and their limitations: In the study, around 160 TCR beta chains were listed as associated with cytomegalovirus. The validation cohort had no HLA typing available for a later analysis, so co-occurrence within that cohort was assessed over all 120 or so repertoires. While some public TCRs were present in many individuals, most TCR sequences turned up only very rarely across donors. Three of the identified cytomegalovirus-associated TCR beta chains were confirmed in vitro to be specific for cytomegalovirus antigens. Subsequent analysis determined that TCRs grouped into clusters in the first cohort also showed a tendency toward co-occurrence across the 130 or so validation repertoires, and 85% to 95% of cluster scores exceeded 0. The authors suggested that the approach could potentially be extended to other disease states and immunological phenotypes. The classifier was reported to diagnose cytomegalovirus status with high specificity and sensitivity in both the original and validation cohorts.

Sequences MNHEY (CDR1) and SVGAGI (CDR2) are obtained from the germline V gene. The CDR3 runs 15 amino acids, cysteine and valine included. The kept DNA is CDR3 alone, 45 bases in frame from the first base. After removal of 2 bases from V and 6 bases from J, the junction retains 8 bases not matched to a gene. The sample comprised PBMCs. Recombination joined TRBV6-5 with TRBJ2-7; 9 bases in the middle match TRBD1. This receptor was taken from a woman under 30 in good health and CMV-seronegative. The base sequence is TGTGCCAGCAGTTACCGCCCCGGGACAGGGTCCGAGCAGTACGTC. It specifies CASSYRPGTGSEQYV.